These 31 T cell receptor beta chains share one sample of origin, sequenced in a study of identical twins. Using its own MiXCR run on the 5' RACE reads, TCRdb lists one record per CDR3 protein. The sample shows 1.5 million to 2 million distinct CDR3 sequences, roughly a third of them seen only once. The material sequenced was cord blood. The receptor set was obtained from a newborn girl in good health.

This clonotype showed up many times. This chain uses TRBV4-2 with TRBJ2-1; D unclear. The germline CDR1 and CDR2 sequences are LGHNA and YNFKEQ. The CDR3 is 15 residues long. Trimming cost V 0 bases and J 0 bases, with 6 bases left between them. The CDR3 loop is CASSQDRSSYNEQFF. As DNA, the CDR3 is TGTGCCAGCAGCCAAGACAGGAGCTCCTACAATGAGCAGTTCTTC.

The chain joins TRBV9 to TRBJ2-2; TRBD2 matches at 9 bases. The CDR3 runs to 17 residues. CDR1 SGDLS and CDR2 YYNGEE come from the germline V gene. Trimming removed 2 bases from V and 1 base from J; junction bases left unmatched: 6. CDR3 in amino acids: CASSVSTAGGNTGELFF. In nucleotides, the CDR3 is TGTGCCAGCAGCGTGTCTACAGCGGGGGGGAACACCGGGGAGCTGTTTTTT.

In its sample, this clonotype was seen once. This sequence joins TRBV20-1 and TRBJ2-1; D is uncertain. The V gene lost 3 bases and the J gene lost 6 bases, with 12 bases spanning the gap. In germline, CDR1 is DFQATT, CDR2 SNEGSKA (reference sequence). The CDR3 covers 13 residues. CDR3 in amino acids: CSARPQTVNEQFF. CDR3 DNA: TGCAGTGCTAGGCCTCAGACTGTCAATGAGCAGTTCTTC.

The chain joins TRBV4-2 to TRBJ2-3; the D gene is possibly TRBD2 (6 bases). The CDR3 runs to 16 residues. Germline V lookup: CDR1 LGHNA, CDR2 YNFKEQ. V was pared by 0 bases and J by 2 bases, with 12 bases between. CDR3 DNA sequence: TGTGCCAGCAGCCAAGATGATAGCGGAACCACAGATACGCAGTATTTT. This gives the protein CASSQDDSGTTDTQYF.

This sequence joins TRBV29-1 and TRBJ2-7; 7 bases are shared with TRBD1. V lost 4 bases, J lost 5 bases, and 11 bases stayed unmatched. CDR1 is SQVTM, CDR2 ANQGSEA, per germline. This CDR3 has 14 residues. CDR3 sequence: CSVARLDREHEQYF. CDR3 sequence (DNA): TGCAGCGTTGCCCGCCTTGACAGGGAGCACGAGCAGTACTTC.

This clonotype occurred many times. The junction differs from germline at one of its ends, possibly a read error. The chain carries TRBV5-1 and TRBJ1-4, with 8 bases fitting TRBD1. Looked up from germline, CDR1 is SGHRS and CDR2 is YFSETQ. The CDR3 runs 15 residues. CDR3 protein: CASSLAGTGGEKLFF. CDR3 sequence (DNA): TGTGCCAGCAGTCTTGCAGGGACAGGCGGGGAAAAACTGTTTTTT. Full variable domain (remainder filled in from reference TRBV5-1 and TRBJ1-4): KAGVTQTPRYLIKTRGQQVTLSCSPISGHRSVSWYQQTPGQGLQFLFEYFSETQRNKGNFPGRFSGRQFSNSRSEMNVSTLELGDSALYLCASSLAGTGGEKLFFGSGTQLSVL.

This clonotype showed up many times. The J gene is TRBJ2-3, the V gene TRBV5-1; D possibly matches TRBD1 or TRBD2 (5 bases each). Trimming pared 2 bases from V and 0 bases from J, leaving 10 bases between. The CDR3 runs to 15 residues. Germline V gives CDR1 SGHRS, CDR2 YFSETQ. Here the CDR3 DNA reads TGCGCCAGCAGCTTAGAGGGACGCAGCACAGATACGCAGTATTTT. This translates into CASSLEGRSTDTQYF.

The chain has TRBV10-2 and TRBJ2-3, with D unresolved. Germline CDR1 reads WSHSY; CDR2 reads SAAADI. This CDR3 has 14 residues. Trimming cost V 2 bases and J 0 bases, with 6 bases left between them. The DNA for the CDR3 is TGCGCCAGCAGTGAGGAGACTAGCACAGATACGCAGTATTTT. This sequence encodes CASSEETSTDTQYF.

This chain joins TRBV20-1 and TRBJ1-4; TRBD1 aligns across 9 bases. CDR3 size: 14 residues. Germline trimming cut 3 bases from V and 10 bases from J; bases unmatched to any gene: 9. Germline lookup yields CDR1 DFQATT and CDR2 SNEGSKA (reference sequence). This CDR3 is CSASPTGQGGKLFF. CDR3 DNA sequence: TGCAGTGCTAGCCCTACGGGACAGGGCGGAAAACTGTTTTTT.

The chain has TRBV6-2 or TRBV6-3 and TRBJ1-2; D call uncertain. This CDR3 has 15 amino acids. V was pared by 2 bases and J by 2 bases, with 12 bases between. CDR1 is MNHEY and CDR2 is SVGEGT in the germline V gene. CDR3 nucleotide sequence: TGTGCCAGCAGTTACCCGGCCCGAGGGAACTATGGCTACACCTTC. Encoded protein: CASSYPARGNYGYTF.

The chain uses TRBV3-1 and TRBJ2-3; D gene unclear. Germline-derived CDR1 and CDR2 are LGHDT and YNNKEL (reference sequence). The CDR3 loop spans 15 amino acids. V lost 4 bases and J lost 1, with 12 bases in between. CDR3 in DNA: TGTGCCAGCAGCCGTCTCAAAGGTGGCACAGATACGCAGTATTTT. Amino acid sequence: CASSRLKGGTDTQYF.

The V and J genes are TRBV20-1 and TRBJ2-1; D is unclear. This CDR3 region has 14 residues. Trimming cost V 3 bases and J 6 bases, with 15 bases left between them. The germline V gene encodes CDR1 DFQATT and CDR2 SNEGSKA (reference sequence). The CDR3 bases are TGCAGTGCTAGTTGGACGGTCCCAGCCAATGAGCAGTTCTTC. Amino acids: CSASWTVPANEQFF.

This clonotype was recorded a few times. The CDR3, as DNA: TGCAGCGTTGAAGCATGGGGAATCGGGGAGACCCAGTACTTC. This codes for CSVEAWGIGETQYF. The gene calls are TRBV29-1 and TRBJ2-5; no firm D call. Trimming removed 1 base at V and 5 bases at J, with 14 bases between. The CDR3 sequence is 14 residues long. Germline V gene lookup returns CDR1 SQVTM and CDR2 ANQGSEA.

This chain connects TRBV20-1 to TRBJ2-7; tentatively, D is TRBD1 or TRBD2 (6 bases each). From germline, CDR1 is DFQATT and CDR2 SNEGSKA (reference sequence). This CDR3 contains 13 residues. Trimming pared 3 bases from V and 4 bases from J, leaving 13 bases between. Written as DNA, the CDR3 is TGCAGTGCTAGTACACAGGGACTTTACGAGCAGTACTTC. Encoded protein: CSASTQGLYEQYF.

This clonotype was seen many times. CDR3 protein: CSWRIGLAGPYEQYF. The CDR3 DNA sequence: TGCAGTTGGAGGATCGGACTAGCGGGACCCTACGAGCAGTACTTC. The V and J genes are TRBV20-1 and TRBJ2-7, with 12 positions matching TRBD2. The CDR3 consists of 15 residues. J lost 2 bases, V lost 8 bases, and 10 bases had no gene match. Germline lookup yields CDR1 DFQATT and CDR2 SNEGSKA (reference sequence).

The chain employs TRBV20-1 and TRBJ1-5, with a tentative D call TRBD1 (6 bases). V was clipped by 2 bases and J by 7 bases, with 15 bases between them. This CDR3 spans 14 amino acids. Looked up from germline, CDR1 is DFQATT and CDR2 is SNEGSKA (reference sequence). DNA for the CDR3: TGCAGTGCTAGAACAGGGAATTGGAGGCAGCCCCAGCATTTT. Its protein is CSARTGNWRQPQHF.

This clonotype showed up just a few times. The DNA for the CDR3 is TGCAGCGTTGAAAGGGGACCGAACACTGAAGCTTTCTTT. It yields the protein CSVERGPNTEAFF. This chain links TRBV29-1 with TRBJ1-1, with D possibly being TRBD1 (5 bases). The CDR3 contains 13 residues. Germline lookup yields CDR1 SQVTM and CDR2 ANQGSEA. V lost 2 bases, J lost 1 base, and 8 bases lay in between.

This clonotype was seen a handful of times. The V call is TRBV10-3, the J call TRBJ2-7; D gene unclear. This CDR3 region has 15 residues. CDR1 is ENHRY and CDR2 is SYGVKD in the germline V gene. The V and J ends lost 10 bases and 0 bases respectively, with 19 bases between them. CDR3 residues: CATINGPASSYEQYF. CDR3 bases: TGTGCCACCATTAACGGCCCAGCAAGCTCCTACGAGCAGTACTTC.

This clonotype was found a few times. The chain links TRBV28 to TRBJ1-6; 9 bases match TRBD1. The CDR3 covers 18 residues. The germline V gene encodes CDR1 MDHEN and CDR2 SYDVKM. V dropped 2 bases and J dropped 4; count of bases not matched to a gene: 9. The CDR3 reads CASSLGETGGPYNSPLHF. In nucleotides, the CDR3 is TGTGCCAGCAGTTTAGGGGAGACAGGGGGGCCTTATAATTCACCCCTCCACTTT.

The rearrangement uses TRBV5-1 and TRBJ1-1, with D possibly TRBD1 on 6 matching bases. The germline V gene encodes CDR1 SGHRS and CDR2 YFSETQ. This CDR3 has 16 amino acids. The V end lost 2 bases, the J end lost 0 bases, and 14 bases lay between the germline ends. The CDR3 spells CASSFAGGTLNTEAFF. The CDR3 nucleotides are TGCGCCAGCAGCTTTGCAGGCGGGACACTGAACACTGAAGCTTTCTTT.

V and J are TRBV28 and TRBJ1-6; 7 nucleotides agree with TRBD1. The J segment lost 7 bases and the V segment lost 1 base, leaving 13 bases of the junction unmatched. The germline gives CDR1 MDHEN, CDR2 SYDVKM. This CDR3 contains 18 residues. CDR3 protein: CASSLFRGTVVLNSPLHF. The CDR3 bases are TGTGCCAGCAGTTTATTCCGAGGGACAGTCGTTCTGAATTCACCCCTCCACTTT.

The chain uses TRBV19 and TRBJ2-7; 7 bases match TRBD1. This CDR3 region has 13 residues. Germline V lookup: CDR1 LNHDA, CDR2 SQIVND (reference sequence). V lost 11 bases, J lost 1 base, and 8 bases stayed unmatched. DNA for the CDR3: TGTGCCCCCTCCGGACAGGTATCCTACGAGCAGTACTTC. Protein product: CAPSGQVSYEQYF.

J is TRBJ2-5 and V is TRBV11-3; 7 nucleotides line up with TRBD2. V lost 0 bases and J lost 11; bases outside the gene matches: 9. Per germline, CDR1 SGHNT and CDR2 YENEEA. This CDR3 spans 14 amino acids. The chain's CDR3 is CASSLEGGRYEQYF. The CDR3 bases are TGTGCCAGCAGCTTAGAAGGCGGGAGATATGAGCAGTACTTC.

This clonotype was seen more than once but under ten times. The chain is built from TRBV6-6 and TRBJ2-1, with D tentatively TRBD1 or TRBD2 (6 bases each). Germline loops: CDR1 MNHNY, CDR2 SVGAGI (reference sequence). The CDR3 extends over 16 amino acids. V lost 5 bases and J lost 4, with 18 bases in between. The CDR3 is CASSAGGEGGYNEQFF. In DNA, the CDR3 is TGTGCCAGCAGTGCTGGGGGAGAGGGGGGTTACAATGAGCAGTTCTTC.

The sample holds a few counts of this clonotype. CDR3 sequence: CAISDYRALNTEAFF. In nucleotides, the CDR3 is TGTGCCATCAGTGATTACAGGGCCTTGAACACTGAAGCTTTCTTT. The rearrangement links TRBV10-3 to TRBJ1-1, with a weak D call TRBD1 (6 bases). Looked up from germline, CDR1 is ENHRY and CDR2 is SYGVKD. V was pared by 3 bases and J by 0 bases, with 11 bases between. CDR3 length equals 15 residues.

Many counts were recorded for this clonotype. This chain uses TRBV6-6 with TRBJ1-2; D unresolved. Germline V lookup: CDR1 MNHNY, CDR2 SVGAGI (reference sequence). V was cut by 2 bases and J by 2 bases, with 9 bases left in between. The CDR3 is made up of 14 amino acids. CDR3 sequence reads: CASSYLSGNYGYTF. In DNA form, the CDR3 reads TGTGCCAGCAGTTACCTGTCCGGGAACTATGGCTACACCTTC.

In its sample, this clonotype was seen a few times. The J gene is TRBJ1-5, the V gene TRBV12-3 or TRBV12-4; TRBD1 matches at 7 bases. V trimming: 8 bases; J trimming: 3 bases; junction bases outside the gene matches: 13. CDR3 length: 16 residues. The CDR3 region is CASLGSLGQLNQPQHF. The CDR3 nucleotides are TGTGCCAGCTTAGGTTCCCTGGGACAGCTCAATCAGCCCCAGCATTTT.

The rearrangement links TRBV5-1 to TRBJ2-5, with a tentative D call TRBD1 (5 bases). Germline CDR1 and CDR2: SGHRS and YFSETQ. Trimming removed 4 bases at V and 5 bases at J, with 15 bases between. This CDR3 has 14 residues. The DNA for the CDR3 is TGCGCCAGCAGCCGTTTAAGTGCAGGGGAGACCCAGTACTTC. This gives the protein CASSRLSAGETQYF.

This clonotype was found a few times. V usage is TRBV28 and J usage is TRBJ1-2; perhaps TRBD1 as D (5 bases). The CDR3 contains 11 residues. CDR1 is MDHEN, CDR2 SYDVKM, per germline. CDR3 DNA: TGTGCTACCGGACACCTCTATGGCTACACCTTC. Encoded protein: CATGHLYGYTF.

This clonotype was seen more than once but under ten times. The V call is TRBV15, the J call TRBJ2-5, with 7 bases that match TRBD2. With the DNA end fitting TRBJ2-7 better, the J assignment may be wrong. The CDR3 is 14 residues long. Germline V gene lookup returns CDR1 LNHNV and CDR2 YYDKDF (reference sequence). The CDR3 coding sequence is TGTGCCACCAGCAGAGATGGGGAGGGGTACGAGCAGTACTTC. It encodes CATSRDGEGYEQYF.

The chain combines TRBV20-1 with TRBJ2-2; 10 bases align to TRBD2. Looked up from germline, CDR1 is DFQATT and CDR2 is SNEGSKA (reference sequence). CDR3 size: 16 residues. J was trimmed by 5 bases and V by 0 bases; bases with no gene match: 6. This CDR3 is CSAREAGGRRTGELFF. The CDR3 DNA sequence: TGCAGTGCTAGAGAAGCGGGAGGGCGCCGGACCGGGGAGCTGTTTTTT.